This T cell receptor (beta chain) came from a study of blood T cell repertoires in COVID-19. The repertoire was sequenced with immunoSEQ multiplex PCR; TCRdb's copy has only in-frame clones and lacks some. The sample has 50,000 to 55,000 clones, roughly 83% seen once. V lost 2 bases, J lost 6 bases, and 12 bases stayed unmatched. The CDR3 covers 16 residues. Germline CDR1 reads SGHRS; CDR2 reads YFSETQ. The clonotype comes from a woman aged 80 or over with acute or convalescent COVID-19. The sequencing sample was made of peripheral blood. The gene calls are TRBV5-1 and TRBJ1-1; 8 bases match TRBD1. CDR3 loop: CASSLGIRGLFPEAFF. In nucleotides, the CDR3 is TGCGCCAGCAGCTTAGGTATCAGGGGGCTGTTCCCTGAAGCTTTCTTT.